Below are 19 T cell receptor beta chains sequenced from a single sample in a study of technical replicates of blood from several donors. TCRdb's copy holds only in-frame clones and misses some; the assay was immunoSEQ multiplex PCR. The table includes 70,000 to 90,000 clones, 85% to 95% detected once. The sequencing input was T cells isolated from PBMCs. The receptors were sampled from a human donor in good health.

This clone was picked up one time. Different DNA sequences within this sample yield the same CDR3. The gene calls are TRBV4-1 and TRBJ2-1; 10 bases map to TRBD2. In germline, CDR1 is MGHRA, CDR2 YSYEKL. The J segment lost 4 bases and the V segment lost 6 bases, leaving 6 bases of the junction unmatched. The CDR3 is 15 residues long. Here the CDR3 reads CASSPSGGRYNEQFF. In DNA form, the CDR3 reads TGCGCCAGCAGTCCTAGCGGGGGCCGTTACAATGAGCAGTTCTTC.

The chain links TRBV9 to TRBJ2-1; D remains unclear. The CDR3 length is 15 residues. CDR1 SGDLS and CDR2 YYNGEE come from the germline V gene. Trimming took 0 bases from V and 0 from J, leaving 7 bases between them. The CDR3 is CASSVVSSSYNEQFF. CDR3 sequence (DNA): TGTGCCAGCAGCGTAGTGAGTAGCTCCTACAATGAGCAGTTCTTC.

V is TRBV9 and J is TRBJ1-1; 7 nucleotides match TRBD1. Trimming at V came to 2 bases and at J to 6 bases, leaving 4 bases not matched to a gene. CDR3 size: 13 residues. The germline V gene has CDR1 SGDLS and CDR2 YYNGEE. The CDR3 loop is CASSVDRDAEAFF. CDR3 sequence (DNA): TGTGCCAGCAGCGTCGACAGGGATGCTGAAGCTTTCTTT.

This clone was picked up one time. The gene calls are TRBV27 and TRBJ1-1; 10 positions agree with TRBD1. V trimming: 8 bases; J trimming: 6 bases; junction bases outside the gene matches: 6. Looked up from germline, CDR1 is MNHEY and CDR2 is SMNVEV (reference sequence). CDR3 length: 13 amino acids. The CDR3 protein is CASSTGTGAEAFF. The CDR3, as DNA: TGTGCCAGCTCTACCGGGACAGGGGCTGAAGCTTTCTTT.

This rearrangement joins TRBV27 to TRBJ2-7, with D unresolved. V lost 4 bases to trimming and J lost 7 bases, with 11 bases between them. Germline CDR1 reads MNHEY; CDR2 reads SMNVEV (reference sequence). CDR3 length equals 12 residues. In nucleotides, the CDR3 is TGTGCCAGCAGTTCCCTAGTGGGTGAGCAGTACTTC. Amino acid sequence: CASSSLVGEQYF.

The rearrangement links TRBV10-3 to TRBJ2-7, with a tentative D call TRBD2 (5 bases). Germline V gene data show CDR1 as ENHRY and CDR2 as SYGVKD. The CDR3 is 14 amino acids. V was shortened by 6 bases and J by 2 bases, with 14 bases between the two germline ends. The CDR3 bases are TGTGCCATCAGGGGTTCAGCGGAGGCCTACGAGCAGTACTTC. This translates into CAIRGSAEAYEQYF.

This clone was observed a handful of times. The chain is built from TRBV28 and TRBJ2-1; D remains unclear. Germline V gene sequence: CDR1 MDHEN, CDR2 SYDVKM. This CDR3 contains 13 residues. With 3 bases removed from V and 8 bases from J, the gap between germline ends came to 11 bases. The CDR3 region is CASSFGLLDEQFF. CDR3 in DNA: TGTGCCAGCAGTTTTGGGCTTTTGGATGAGCAGTTCTTC.

The chain combines TRBV7-9 with TRBJ2-7, with D tentatively TRBD1 (6 bases). The germline V gene has CDR1 SEHNR and CDR2 FQNEAQ (reference sequence). V lost 7 bases and J 6 bases, leaving 19 bases between the germline ends. The CDR3 runs to 14 residues. CDR3 amino acids: CASTYRGPQGEQYF. Written as DNA, the CDR3 is TGTGCCAGCACCTACCGGGGACCACAGGGCGAGCAGTACTTC.

The rearrangement uses TRBV14 and TRBJ1-1; a possible D gene is TRBD1 (6 bases). V lost 0 bases and J lost 2, with 10 bases in between. The CDR3 length is 15 residues. The germline gives CDR1 SGHDN, CDR2 FVKESK. CDR3 protein: CASSQERGGNTEAFF. The CDR3 DNA follows: TGTGCCAGCAGCCAAGAGCGGGGGGGCAACACTGAAGCTTTCTTT. Based on the CDR3 plus reference TRBV14 and TRBJ1-1, the full variable domain is EAGVTQFPSHSVIEKGQTVTLRCDPISGHDNLYWYRRVMGKEIKFLLHFVKESKQDESGMPNNRFLAERTGGTYSTLKVQPAELEDSGVYFCASSQERGGNTEAFFGQGTRLTVV.

The count of this clone is one. The V and J genes are TRBV5-1 and TRBJ1-4; 11 bases are a match to TRBD1. The V gene's germline CDR1 is SGHRS and CDR2 YFSETQ. V shed 4 bases, J shed 11 bases, and the junction held 10 bases outside the gene matches. The CDR3 spans 15 residues. CDR3 nucleotide sequence: TGCGCCAGCAGCCCCCTTGGACAGGGGGCCGGCAAACTGTTTTTT. Protein sequence: CASSPLGQGAGKLFF.

V usage is TRBV1 and J usage is TRBJ1-4; the DNA was not used to check the table's D call, TRBD1. TRBV1 is a pseudogene. CDR3 length: 15 residues. CDR3 residues: CTSSQGRQPNEKLFF. The CDR3 DNA follows: TGCACCAGCAGCCAAGGCCGACAGCCTAATGAAAAACTGTTTTTT.

There are a few counts of this clone. This sequence joins TRBV28 and TRBJ1-1, with no clear D. This CDR3 contains 14 residues. Trimming pared 1 base from V and 0 bases from J, leaving 6 bases between. Per the germline V gene, CDR1 is MDHEN and CDR2 is SYDVKM. CDR3 amino acids: CASSLSPVNTEAFF. The DNA for the CDR3 is TGTGCCAGCAGTTTATCCCCAGTGAACACTGAAGCTTTCTTT.

This rearrangement joins TRBV7-9 to TRBJ2-5; no firm D call. Trimming cost V 10 bases and J 4 bases, with 16 bases left between them. CDR1 and CDR2 (germline): SEHNR, FQNEAQ (reference sequence). The CDR3 spans 13 residues. CDR3 DNA sequence: TGTGCCACCTACCGACTCCGAGGAGAGACCCAGTACTTC. Amino acids: CATYRLRGETQYF.

The sample holds one count of this clone. The CDR3 spells CASSLGTSGSGETQYF. CDR3 in DNA: TGTGCCAGCAGCTTAGGGACTAGCGGGAGTGGGGAGACCCAGTACTTC. This chain connects TRBV7-7 to TRBJ2-5, with 13 bases that match TRBD2. CDR3 length equals 16 residues. The junction had 4 bases not matched to a gene; V was cut back by 1 base and J by 5 bases. The V gene's germline CDR1 is SSHAT and CDR2 FNYEAQ (reference sequence).

The chain combines TRBV5-5 with TRBJ1-5; 7 positions agree with TRBD1. Germline V gene sequence: CDR1 SGHKS, CDR2 YYEKEE (reference sequence). V lost 4 bases and J lost 2; bases outside the gene matches: 9. The CDR3 loop spans 16 amino acids. The CDR3 DNA is TGTGCCAGCAGCCGCCTGGACAGGTGGGGCAATCAGCCCCAGCATTTT. Its protein product is CASSRLDRWGNQPQHF.

The V gene is TRBV14, the J gene TRBJ1-2, with D unresolved. There are 14 residues in the CDR3. Germline-derived CDR1 and CDR2 are SGHDN and FVKESK. Trimming removed 4 bases from V and 2 bases from J, with 11 bases in between. In DNA, the CDR3 is TGTGCCAGCAGCCGAGACGCGCAAAACTATGGCTACACCTTC. Its protein is CASSRDAQNYGYTF.

This sequence joins TRBV11-2 and TRBJ2-1; TRBD2 might be the D (5 bases). CDR3 length equals 15 residues. V was cut by 5 bases and J by 3 bases, with 14 bases left in between. Germline V CDR1 and CDR2: SGHAT, FQNNGV. The CDR3, as DNA: TGTGCCAGCAGCAGCGACTACAGCCTCTACAATGAGCAGTTCTTC. Translation: CASSSDYSLYNEQFF.

In DNA, the CDR3 is TGCGCCAGCAGCCAATACATAGGACAATACGAGCAGTACTTC. It encodes CASSQYIGQYEQYF. The rearrangement joins TRBV4-1 to TRBJ2-7, with a tentative D call TRBD1 (5 bases). V gave up 2 bases and J gave up 4 bases, with 12 bases separating them. The CDR3 extends over 14 amino acids. Germline loops: CDR1 MGHRA, CDR2 YSYEKL.

This chain connects TRBV5-1 to TRBJ1-4; tentatively, D is TRBD1 (5 bases). CDR3 length: 15 residues. CDR1 and CDR2 (germline): SGHRS, YFSETQ. With 2 bases removed from V and 5 bases from J, the gap between germline ends came to 13 bases. The CDR3 loop is CASSFTAEGNEKLFF. In DNA form, the CDR3 reads TGCGCCAGCAGCTTCACGGCGGAGGGGAATGAAAAACTGTTTTTT.